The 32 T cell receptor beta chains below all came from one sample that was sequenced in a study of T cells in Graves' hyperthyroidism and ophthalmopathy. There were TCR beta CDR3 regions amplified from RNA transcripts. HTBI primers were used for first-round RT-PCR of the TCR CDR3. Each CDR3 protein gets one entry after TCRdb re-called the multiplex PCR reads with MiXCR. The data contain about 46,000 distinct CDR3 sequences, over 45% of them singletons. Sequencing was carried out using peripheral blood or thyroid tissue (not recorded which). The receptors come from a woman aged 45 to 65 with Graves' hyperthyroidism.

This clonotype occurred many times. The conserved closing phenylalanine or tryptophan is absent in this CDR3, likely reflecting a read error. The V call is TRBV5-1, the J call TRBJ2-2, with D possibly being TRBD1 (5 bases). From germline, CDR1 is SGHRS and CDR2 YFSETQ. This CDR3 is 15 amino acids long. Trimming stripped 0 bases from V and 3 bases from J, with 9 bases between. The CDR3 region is CASSLGQGYTGELFL. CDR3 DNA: TGCGCCAGCAGCTTGGGGCAGGGTTACACCGGGGAGCTGTTTTTA.

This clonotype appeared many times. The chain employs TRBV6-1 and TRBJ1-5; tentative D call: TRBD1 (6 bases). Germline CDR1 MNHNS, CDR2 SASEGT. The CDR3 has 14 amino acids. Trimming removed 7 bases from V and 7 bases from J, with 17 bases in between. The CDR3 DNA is TGTGCCAGCAAGGAGGGGGGGGGCGGGCAGCCCCAGCATTTT. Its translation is CASKEGGGGQPQHF.

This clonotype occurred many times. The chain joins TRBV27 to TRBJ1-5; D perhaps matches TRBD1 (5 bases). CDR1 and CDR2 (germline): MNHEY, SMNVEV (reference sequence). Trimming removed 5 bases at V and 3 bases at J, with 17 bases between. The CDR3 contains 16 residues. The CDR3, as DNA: TGTGCCAGCAGTCCACAGGCCAGACATACCAATCAGCCCCAGCATTTT. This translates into CASSPQARHTNQPQHF.

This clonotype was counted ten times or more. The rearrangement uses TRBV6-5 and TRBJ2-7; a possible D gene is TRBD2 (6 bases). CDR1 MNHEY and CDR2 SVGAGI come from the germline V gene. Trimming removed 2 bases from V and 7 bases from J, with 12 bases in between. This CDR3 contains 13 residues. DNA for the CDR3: TGTGCCAGCAGTTACAATTGGGCGGGGGAGCAGTACTTC. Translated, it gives CASSYNWAGEQYF.

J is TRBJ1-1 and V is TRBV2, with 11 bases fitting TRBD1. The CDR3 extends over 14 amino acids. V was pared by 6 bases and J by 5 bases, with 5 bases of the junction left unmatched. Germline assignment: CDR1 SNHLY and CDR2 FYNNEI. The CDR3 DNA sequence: TGTGCCAGCAGCGGGACAGGGGGGTGGACTGAAGCTTTCTTT. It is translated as CASSGTGGWTEAFF.

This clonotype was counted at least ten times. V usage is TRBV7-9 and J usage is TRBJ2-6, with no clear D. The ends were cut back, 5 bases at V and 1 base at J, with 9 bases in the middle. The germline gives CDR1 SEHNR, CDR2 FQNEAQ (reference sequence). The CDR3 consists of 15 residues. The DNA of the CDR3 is TGTGCCAGCAGCGCCCGTGGGTCTGGGGCCAACGTCCTGACTTTC. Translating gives CASSARGSGANVLTF.

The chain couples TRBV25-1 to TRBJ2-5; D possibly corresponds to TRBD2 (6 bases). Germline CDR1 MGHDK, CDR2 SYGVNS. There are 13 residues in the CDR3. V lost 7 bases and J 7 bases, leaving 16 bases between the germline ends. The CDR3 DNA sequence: TGTGCCAGCACCGCATGGTGGGGAGGGACCCAGTACTTC. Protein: CASTAWWGGTQYF.

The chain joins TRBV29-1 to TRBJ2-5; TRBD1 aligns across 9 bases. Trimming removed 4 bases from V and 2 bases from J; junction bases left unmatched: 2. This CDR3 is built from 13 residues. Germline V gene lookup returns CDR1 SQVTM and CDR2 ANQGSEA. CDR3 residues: CSVGGTGQETQYF. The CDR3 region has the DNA TGCAGCGTTGGGGGGACAGGGCAAGAGACCCAGTACTTC.

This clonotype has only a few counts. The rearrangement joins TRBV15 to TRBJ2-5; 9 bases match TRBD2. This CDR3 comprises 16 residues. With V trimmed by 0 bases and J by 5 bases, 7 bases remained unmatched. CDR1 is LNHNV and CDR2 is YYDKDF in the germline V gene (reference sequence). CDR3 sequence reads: CATSRDLLAGEETQYF. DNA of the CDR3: TGTGCCACCAGCAGAGATCTATTAGCGGGAGAGGAGACCCAGTACTTC.

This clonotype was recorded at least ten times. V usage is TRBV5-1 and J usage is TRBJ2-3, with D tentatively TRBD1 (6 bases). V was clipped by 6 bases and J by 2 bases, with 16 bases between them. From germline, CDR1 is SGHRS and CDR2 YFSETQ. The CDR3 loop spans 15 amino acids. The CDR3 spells CASIPGQPYTDTQYF. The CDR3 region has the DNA TGCGCCAGCATCCCGGGACAACCATACACAGATACGCAGTATTTT.

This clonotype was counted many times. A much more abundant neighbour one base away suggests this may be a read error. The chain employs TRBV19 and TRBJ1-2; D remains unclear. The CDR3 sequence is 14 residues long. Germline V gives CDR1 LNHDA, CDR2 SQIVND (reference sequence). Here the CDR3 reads CTSSMPWQLYGYTF. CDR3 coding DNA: TGTACCAGTAGTATGCCCTGGCAGCTCTATGGCTACACCTTC.

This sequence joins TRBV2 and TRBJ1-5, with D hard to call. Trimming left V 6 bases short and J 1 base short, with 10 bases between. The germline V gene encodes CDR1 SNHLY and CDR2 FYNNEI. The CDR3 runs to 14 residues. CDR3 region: CASRYTESNQPQHF. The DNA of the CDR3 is TGTGCCAGCAGATATACAGAGAGCAATCAGCCCCAGCATTTT.

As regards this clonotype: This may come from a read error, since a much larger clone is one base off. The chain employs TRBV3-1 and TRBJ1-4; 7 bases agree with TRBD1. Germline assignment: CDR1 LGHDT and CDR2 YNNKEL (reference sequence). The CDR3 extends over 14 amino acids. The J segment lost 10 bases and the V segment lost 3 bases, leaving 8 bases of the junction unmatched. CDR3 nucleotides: TGTGCCAGCAGCCAGGGACAGCGAGATGGAAAACTGTTTTTT. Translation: CASSQGQRDGKLFF.

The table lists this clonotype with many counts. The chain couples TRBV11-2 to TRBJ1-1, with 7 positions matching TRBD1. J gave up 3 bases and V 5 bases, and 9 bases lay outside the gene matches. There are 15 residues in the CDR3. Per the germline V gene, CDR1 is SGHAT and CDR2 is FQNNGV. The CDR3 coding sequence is TGTGCCAGCAGCCTGACAGGGTCTGCGCACACTGAAGCTTTCTTT. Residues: CASSLTGSAHTEAFF.

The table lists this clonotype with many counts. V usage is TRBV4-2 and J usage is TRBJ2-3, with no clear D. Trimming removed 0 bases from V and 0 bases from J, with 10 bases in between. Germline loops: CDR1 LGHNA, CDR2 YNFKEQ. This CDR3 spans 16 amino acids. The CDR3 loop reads CASSQEAGPSTDTQYF. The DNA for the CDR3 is TGTGCCAGCAGCCAAGAAGCAGGCCCGAGCACAGATACGCAGTATTTT.

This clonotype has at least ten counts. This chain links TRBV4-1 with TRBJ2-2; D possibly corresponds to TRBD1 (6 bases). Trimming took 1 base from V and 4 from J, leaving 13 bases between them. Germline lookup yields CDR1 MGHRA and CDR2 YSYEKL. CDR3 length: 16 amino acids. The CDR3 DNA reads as TGCGCCAGCAGCCAAGGAGCTGGACAGAGCACCGGGGAGCTGTTTTTT. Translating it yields CASSQGAGQSTGELFF.

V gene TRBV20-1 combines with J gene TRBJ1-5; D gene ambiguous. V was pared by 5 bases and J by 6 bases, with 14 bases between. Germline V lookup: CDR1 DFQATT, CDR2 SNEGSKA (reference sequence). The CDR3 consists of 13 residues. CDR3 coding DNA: TGCAGTGCTCGGAGCGGGAGGGTTCAGCCCCAGCATTTT. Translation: CSARSGRVQPQHF.

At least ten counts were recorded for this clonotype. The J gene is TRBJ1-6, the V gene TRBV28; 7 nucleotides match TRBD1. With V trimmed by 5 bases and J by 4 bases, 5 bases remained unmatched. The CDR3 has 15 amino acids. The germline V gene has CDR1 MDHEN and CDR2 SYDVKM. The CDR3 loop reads CASSVPGQYNSPLHF. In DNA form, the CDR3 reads TGTGCCAGCAGTGTTCCGGGACAGTATAATTCACCCCTCCACTTT.

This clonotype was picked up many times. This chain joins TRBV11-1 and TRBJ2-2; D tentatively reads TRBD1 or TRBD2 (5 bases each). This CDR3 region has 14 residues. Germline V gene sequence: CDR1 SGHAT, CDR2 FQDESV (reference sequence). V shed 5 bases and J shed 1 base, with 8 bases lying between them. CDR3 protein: CASSLGRNTGELFF. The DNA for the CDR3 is TGTGCCAGCAGCCTGGGACGGAACACCGGGGAGCTGTTTTTT. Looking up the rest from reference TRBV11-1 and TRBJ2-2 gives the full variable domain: EAEVAQSPRYKITEKSQAVAFWCDPISGHATLYWYRQILGQGPELLVQFQDESVVDDSQLPKDRFSAERLKGVDSTLKIQPAELGDSAMYLCASSLGRNTGELFFGEGSRLTVL.

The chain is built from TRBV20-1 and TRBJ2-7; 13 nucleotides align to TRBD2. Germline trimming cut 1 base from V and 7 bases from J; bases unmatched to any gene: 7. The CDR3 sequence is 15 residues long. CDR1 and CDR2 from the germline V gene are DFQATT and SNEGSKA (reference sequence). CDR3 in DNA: TGCAGTGCTAGAGGTGGACTAGCGGGAGTAGGTGAGCAGTACTTC. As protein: CSARGGLAGVGEQYF.

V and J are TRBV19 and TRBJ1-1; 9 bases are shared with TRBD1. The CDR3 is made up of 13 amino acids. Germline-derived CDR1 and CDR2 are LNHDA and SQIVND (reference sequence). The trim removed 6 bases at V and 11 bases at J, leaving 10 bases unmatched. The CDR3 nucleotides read TGTGCCAGTAGACGGTCAGGGGACAGGGTGGCTTTCTTT. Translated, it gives CASRRSGDRVAFF.

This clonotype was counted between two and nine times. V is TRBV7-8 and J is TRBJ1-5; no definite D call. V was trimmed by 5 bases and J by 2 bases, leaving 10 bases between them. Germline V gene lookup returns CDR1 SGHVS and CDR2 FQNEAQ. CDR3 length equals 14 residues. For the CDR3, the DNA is TGTGCCAGCAGCCAGACATGGGGCAATCAGCCCCAGCATTTT. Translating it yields CASSQTWGNQPQHF.

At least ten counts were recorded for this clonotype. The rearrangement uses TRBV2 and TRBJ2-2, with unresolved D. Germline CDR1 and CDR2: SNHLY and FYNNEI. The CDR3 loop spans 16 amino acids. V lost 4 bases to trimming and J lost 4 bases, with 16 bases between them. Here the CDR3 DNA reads TGTGCCAGCAGTGTATTTGGTCCCCCAGGCACCGGGGAGCTGTTTTTT. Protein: CASSVFGPPGTGELFF.

CDR3 sequence: CASSLAGTSADTQYF. The CDR3, as DNA: TGTGCCAGCAGCTTGGCAGGGACTAGCGCAGATACGCAGTATTTT. The chain employs TRBV5-4 and TRBJ2-3; 10 bases match TRBD2. This CDR3 spans 15 amino acids. V gave up 0 bases and J gave up 4 bases; unmatched junction bases: 2. CDR1 SGHNT and CDR2 YYREEE come from the germline V gene (reference sequence).

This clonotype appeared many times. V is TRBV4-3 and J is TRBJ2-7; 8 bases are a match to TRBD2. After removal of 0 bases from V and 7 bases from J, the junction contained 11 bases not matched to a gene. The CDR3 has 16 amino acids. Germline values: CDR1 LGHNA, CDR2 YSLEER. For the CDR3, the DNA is TGCGCCAGCAGCCAAGATAAGGTCAGCGGGGGTAGTGAGCAGTACTTC. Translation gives CASSQDKVSGGSEQYF.

Written as DNA, the CDR3 is TGCAGTGCTTCCAGGACTAGCGGGAGTTTCAACGAGCAGTACTTC. This gives the protein CSASRTSGSFNEQYF. The J gene is TRBJ2-7, the V gene TRBV20-1; TRBD2 matches 13 bases. CDR3 length: 15 amino acids. J was trimmed by 5 bases and V by 5 bases; bases with no gene match: 9. Germline loops: CDR1 DFQATT, CDR2 SNEGSKA (reference sequence).

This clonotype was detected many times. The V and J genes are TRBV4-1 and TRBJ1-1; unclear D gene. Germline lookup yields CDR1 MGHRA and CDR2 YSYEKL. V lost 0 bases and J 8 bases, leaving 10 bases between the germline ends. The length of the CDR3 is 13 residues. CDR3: CASSQDAGFEAFF. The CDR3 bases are TGCGCCAGCAGCCAAGATGCGGGATTCGAAGCTTTCTTT.

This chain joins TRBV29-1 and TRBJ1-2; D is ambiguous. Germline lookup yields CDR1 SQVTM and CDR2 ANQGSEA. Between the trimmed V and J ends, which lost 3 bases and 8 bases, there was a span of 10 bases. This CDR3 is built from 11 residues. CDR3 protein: CSVEGSAGYTF. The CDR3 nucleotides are TGCAGCGTTGAGGGGTCGGCCGGCTACACCTTC.

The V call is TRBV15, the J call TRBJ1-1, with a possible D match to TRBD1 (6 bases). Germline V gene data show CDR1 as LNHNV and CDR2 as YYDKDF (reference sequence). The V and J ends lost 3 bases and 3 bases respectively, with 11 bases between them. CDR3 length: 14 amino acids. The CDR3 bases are TGTGCCACCAGCAGCGCCCAGGGGTACACTGAAGCTTTCTTT. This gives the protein CATSSAQGYTEAFF. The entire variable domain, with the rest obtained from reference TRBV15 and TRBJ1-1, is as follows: DAMVIQNPRYQVTQFGKPVTLSCSQTLNHNVMYWYQQKSSQAPKLLFHYYDKDFNNEADTPDNFQSRRPNTSFCFLDIRSPGLGDTAMYLCATSSAQGYTEAFFGQGTRLTVV.

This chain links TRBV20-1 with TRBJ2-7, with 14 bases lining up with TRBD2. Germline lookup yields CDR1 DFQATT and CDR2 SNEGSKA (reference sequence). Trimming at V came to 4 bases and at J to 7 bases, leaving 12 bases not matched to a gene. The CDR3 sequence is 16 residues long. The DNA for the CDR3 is TGCAGTGCTATTGCCGGGACTAGCGGGAGTATTAGGGAGCAGTACTTC. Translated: CSAIAGTSGSIREQYF.

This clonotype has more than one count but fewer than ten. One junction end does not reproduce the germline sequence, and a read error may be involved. The CDR3 region has the DNA TGTGCCACCAGCAGAGGAATGGACCAGGAGACCCAGTACTTC. Its protein product is CATSRGMDQETQYF. V gene TRBV15 combines with J gene TRBJ2-5; D gene uncertain. There are 14 residues in the CDR3. Germline CDR1 and CDR2: LNHNV and YYDKDF (reference sequence).

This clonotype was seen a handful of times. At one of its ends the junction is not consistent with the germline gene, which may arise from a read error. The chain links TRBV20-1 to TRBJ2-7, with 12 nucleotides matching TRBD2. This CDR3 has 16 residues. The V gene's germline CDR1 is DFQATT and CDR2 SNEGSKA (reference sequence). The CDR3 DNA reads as TGCAGTGCCAGAGATAGTGGACTAGCGGGAATCTACGAGCAGTACTTC. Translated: CSARDSGLAGIYEQYF.